Listed below are T cell receptor beta chains from one sample, sequenced in a study of T cell responses to AZD1222 COVID-19 vaccine. The table came from immunoSEQ multiplex PCR; TCRdb's copy has only in-frame clones and leaves some out. Of about 150,000 clones in the sample, under 95% were seen once. Sequences were derived from peripheral blood, sampled on day 0 of AZD1222 vaccination. The receptors shown here come from an adult in good health. Each CDR3 is given with its conserved first and last residue. Fields, in order: V gene, J gene, D gene, clone size, CDR3 DNA, CDR3 protein. The D gene is left open where the match is weak. Expanded clones are given a class, and other clones once, few, many or no size at all.

>TRBV6-5|TRBJ2-7|NA|NA
TGTGCCAGCAGTTATGGGGTCTCCTACGAGCAGTACTTC
CASSYGVSYEQYF
>TRBV5-4|TRBJ2-6|NA|NA
TGTGCCAGCGGGAATCGTCGACAGAGCTCTGGGGCCAACGTCCTGACTTTC
CASGNRRQSSGANVLTF
>TRBV7-2|TRBJ1-4|TRBD1|NA
TGTGCCAGCAGCCTACCGGGACAGGGTGAAAAACTGTTTTTT
CASSLPGQGEKLFF
>TRBV5-1|TRBJ2-7|NA|NA
TGCGCCAGCAGCTTGTTAATTTCTTGGGACATTTCGCACGAGCAGTACTTC
CASSLLISWDISHEQYF
>TRBV2|TRBJ1-6|NA|NA
TGTGCCAGCCGGGGCCCACAGGGCCAGCATTGGCCCCTCCACTTT
CASRGPQGQHWPLHF
>TRBV9|TRBJ1-6|NA|NA
TGTGCCAGCAGCTCGGGGGGGGCATCACCCCTCCACTTT
CASSSGGASPLHF
>TRBV19|TRBJ1-5|NA|NA
TGTGCCAGTAGTACAGGGGCCCAAGGGCCCCAGCATTTT
CASSTGAQGPQHF
>TRBV19|TRBJ2-7|TRBD1|NA
TGTGCCAGTACCGACCGGGACAGGGACTACGAGCAGTACTTC
CASTDRDRDYEQYF
>TRBV5-1|TRBJ2-2|TRBD2|NA
TGCGCCAGCAGCTTTTGGGAGGGTCCCGGGGAGCTGTTTTTT
CASSFWEGPGELFF
>TRBV2|TRBJ1-1|NA|NA
TGTGCCAGCAGTGAAGGAATCGGGAACACTGAAGCTTTCTTT
CASSEGIGNTEAFF
>TRBV7-9|TRBJ2-7|NA|NA
TGTGCCAGCAGCTTACAAAGAGCGGGTCTCTCCTACGAGCAGTACTTC
CASSLQRAGLSYEQYF
>TRBV11-2|TRBJ1-1|NA|once
TGTGCCAGCAGCTCACAGGTGAACACTGAAGCTTTCTTT
CASSSQVNTEAFF
>TRBV18|TRBJ1-6|TRBD1|NA
TGTGCCAGCTCACTGGGACAGGGAGTATCACCCCTCCACTTT
CASSLGQGVSPLHF
>TRBV28|TRBJ2-1|TRBD2|NA
TGTGCCAGCGGGTCTAGCGGGGGGGCCGGGAATGAGCAGTTCTTC
CASGSSGGAGNEQFF
>TRBV9|TRBJ1-5|NA|NA
TGTGCCAGCAGCGAACAGGACGGGCCATACCAGCCCCAGCATTTT
CASSEQDGPYQPQHF
>TRBV30|TRBJ1-6|NA|NA
TGTGCCTGGGACCCCAGGTATCCACCCCTCCACTTT
CAWDPRYPPLHF
>TRBV27|TRBJ1-1|NA|NA
TGTGCCAGCACAGGGGCCCACACTGAAGCTTTCTTT
CASTGAHTEAFF
>TRBV6-5|TRBJ1-1|TRBD1|NA
TGTGCCAGCAGTTATGACAGGGGTAGCACTGAAGCTTTCTTT
CASSYDRGSTEAFF
>TRBV18|TRBJ1-2|TRBD1|NA
TGTGCCAGCTCGCATGAACCGGGACAGAGCCTTTATGGCTACACCTTC
CASSHEPGQSLYGYTF
>TRBV28|TRBJ1-5|NA|NA
TGTGCCAGCAGTTTACGGGGGCGGCAGCCCCAGCATTTT
CASSLRGRQPQHF
>TRBV23-1|TRBJ1-5|NA|NA
TGCGCCCCCGAGAGGGATCGGAGGGCTAACAATCAGCCCCAGCATTTT
CAPERDRRANNQPQHF
>TRBV7-9|TRBJ1-2|TRBD1|NA
TGTGCCAGCAGCGAACAGGGACAGCAATTGGGCTACACCTTC
CASSEQGQQLGYTF
>TRBV6-1|TRBJ1-3|NA|once
TGTGCCAGCAGTGATCCGGGGTCTGGAAACACCATATATTTT
CASSDPGSGNTIYF
>TRBV19|TRBJ1-6|NA|once
TGTGCCAGTAGTAGGCAAAGCTCCTATAATTCACCCCTCCACTTT
CASSRQSSYNSPLHF
>TRBV5-4|TRBJ1-5|NA|NA
TGTGCCAGCAGCCTAGGACCCTGGTATCAGCCCCAGCATTTT
CASSLGPWYQPQHF
>TRBV11-3|TRBJ2-7|TRBD2|NA
TGTGCCAGCAGCTTTCTCGCAGCGGGAGGGACCTCCTACGAGCAGTACTTC
CASSFLAAGGTSYEQYF
>TRBV2|TRBJ2-7|NA|NA
TGTGCCAGCAGTGATTCCTACGAGCAGTACTTC
CASSDSYEQYF
>TRBV15|TRBJ1-1|TRBD1|once
TGTGCCACCAGCAGGGGGGGCAGGGGGGACACTGAAGCTTTCTTT
CATSRGGRGDTEAFF
>TRBV30|TRBJ2-5|TRBD2|NA
TGTGCCTCTCACCGGGACTACCTCCAAGAGACCCAGTACTTC
CASHRDYLQETQYF
>TRBV5-1|TRBJ2-3|NA|NA
TGCGCCAGCAGCATCGACGGGCGCACAGATACGCAGTATTTT
CASSIDGRTDTQYF
>TRBV10-3|TRBJ1-2|TRBD1|NA
TGTGCCATCTACGACAGGGCCGGGGCTAACTATGGCTACACCTTC
CAIYDRAGANYGYTF
>TRBV7-2|TRBJ1-2|NA|few
TGTGCCAGCAGCTTATTATTAAGAGGCTACACCTTC
CASSLLLRGYTF
>TRBV14|TRBJ1-2|TRBD1|NA
TGTGCCAGCAGCCAAGACCCTTGGACAGGGGACTCCTATGGCTACACCTTC
CASSQDPWTGDSYGYTF
>TRBV18|TRBJ1-5|TRBD1|few
TGTGCCAGCTCACTAAACGCACAGGGGGTCAATCAGCCCCAGCATTTT
CASSLNAQGVNQPQHF
>TRBV5-5|TRBJ1-4|NA|NA
TGTGCCAGCAGCTCCGAGGGAGGGTTTAATGAAAAACTGTTTTTT
CASSSEGGFNEKLFF
>TRBV9|TRBJ2-7|NA|NA
TGTGCCAGCAGCGCCGGGGTGAGCTCCTACGAGCAGTACTTC
CASSAGVSSYEQYF
>TRBV28|TRBJ1-2|TRBD1|NA
TGTGCCAGCAGTTCCCCGGGACAGGGGGCCGGGGGCTACACCTTC
CASSSPGQGAGGYTF
>TRBV9|TRBJ2-7|NA|NA
TGTGCCAGCAGCGTCGATCAGGGGAGAGGTTACGAGCAGTACTTC
CASSVDQGRGYEQYF
>TRBV5-1|TRBJ1-1|NA|NA
TGCGCCAGCAGCTTGGACCGTACGAACACTGAAGCTTTCTTT
CASSLDRTNTEAFF
>TRBV19|TRBJ2-1|TRBD2|NA
TGTGCCAGTAGTATAGCTAGCGGACGTACCTACAATGAGCAGTTCTTC
CASSIASGRTYNEQFF
>TRBV6-6|TRBJ1-1|TRBD1|NA
TGTGCCAGCAGGTTGGACAGGGGAGTCACTGAAGCTTTCTTT
CASRLDRGVTEAFF
>TRBV4-2|TRBJ2-3|TRBD2|NA
TGTGCCAGCAGCCAACCCGGGACTAGCGGTGGGGATACGCAGTATTTT
CASSQPGTSGGDTQYF
>TRBV7-6|TRBJ2-7|NA|NA
TGTGCCAGCAGCTCCGGGGACGGAGATACTTACGAGCAGTACTTC
CASSSGDGDTYEQYF
>TRBV18|TRBJ1-4|NA|NA
TGTGCCAGCTCACCCTCCAGGGCTGGGGAAAAACTGTTTTTT
CASSPSRAGEKLFF
>TRBV27|TRBJ2-2|TRBD2|once
TGTGCCAGCAGTCTAGCGGGGGCCAACACCGGGGAGCTGTTTTTT
CASSLAGANTGELFF
>TRBV25-1|TRBJ1-2|TRBD1|NA
TGTGCCAGCAGCTCACCCGGGGGGACAGGGCCGGTCTCCTATGGCTACACCTTC
CASSSPGGTGPVSYGYTF
>TRBV7-6|TRBJ2-2|TRBD2|NA
TGTGCCAGCAGCCTGGGACTAGCGGGGGGGCCGACGGGTCCCGGGGAGCTGTTTTTT
CASSLGLAGGPTGPGELFF
>TRBV30|TRBJ2-7|TRBD1|NA
TGTGCCTGGAAAGACAGGGGATTAGCCCCCTACGAGCAGTACTTC
CAWKDRGLAPYEQYF
>TRBV7-8|TRBJ1-1|NA|NA
TGTGCCAGCAGGGGGGGGAACACTGAAGCTTTCTTT
CASRGGNTEAFF
>TRBV30|TRBJ2-3|TRBD2|NA
TGTGCCTGGAGCGCCGGACTAGCGGGAGGGCCGGATACGCAGTATTTT
CAWSAGLAGGPDTQYF
>TRBV15|TRBJ1-4|TRBD1|NA
TGTGCCACCAGCAGAGTGGGCGGGACAGATGAAAAACTGTTTTTT
CATSRVGGTDEKLFF
>TRBV25-1|TRBJ2-5|NA|NA
TGTGCCAGCAGTGAATATGGGGCCGCGAAGACCCAGTACTTC
CASSEYGAAKTQYF
>TRBV13|TRBJ1-2|NA|NA
TGTGCCAGCAGCTTAGACAGCTTCTATGGCTACACCTTC
CASSLDSFYGYTF
>TRBV7-2|TRBJ2-7|NA|NA
TGTGCCAGCAGCTTGGGCTCAGCTCCCAACGAGCAGTACTTC
CASSLGSAPNEQYF
>TRBV5-4|TRBJ2-3|NA|NA
TGTGCCAGCAGCTTCGAGACAGCTAGCACAGATACGCAGTATTTT
CASSFETASTDTQYF